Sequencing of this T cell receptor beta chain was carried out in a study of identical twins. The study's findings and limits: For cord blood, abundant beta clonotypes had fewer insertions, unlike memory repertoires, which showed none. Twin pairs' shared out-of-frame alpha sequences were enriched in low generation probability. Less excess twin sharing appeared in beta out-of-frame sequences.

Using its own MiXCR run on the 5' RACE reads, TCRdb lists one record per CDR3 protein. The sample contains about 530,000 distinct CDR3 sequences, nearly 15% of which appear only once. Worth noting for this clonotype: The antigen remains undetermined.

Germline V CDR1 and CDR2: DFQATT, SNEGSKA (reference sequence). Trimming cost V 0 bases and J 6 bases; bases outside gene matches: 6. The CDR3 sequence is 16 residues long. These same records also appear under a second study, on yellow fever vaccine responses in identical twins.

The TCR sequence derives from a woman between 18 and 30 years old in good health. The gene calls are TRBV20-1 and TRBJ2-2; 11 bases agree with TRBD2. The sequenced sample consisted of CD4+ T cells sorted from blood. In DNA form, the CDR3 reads TGCAGTGCTAGAGAGGGTAGCGGGGGGGGGCCCGGGGAGCTGTTTTTT. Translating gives CSAREGSGGGPGELFF.